The 16 T cell receptor beta chains given below trace back to one sample, sequenced in a study of blood T cell repertoires in COVID-19. Repertoires were generated with immunoSEQ multiplex PCR, while TCRdb's copy carries only in-frame clones and drops some. The data hold 90,000 to 150,000 clones, with more than 80% observed a single time. Sequencing was performed on peripheral blood. These receptors all come from a man between 65 and 79 years old with active or convalescent COVID-19.

The chain uses TRBV10-3 and TRBJ1-1; D is uncertain. With 7 bases removed from V and 1 base from J, the gap between germline ends came to 10 bases. The CDR3 length is 13 residues. In germline, CDR1 is ENHRY, CDR2 SYGVKD. As DNA, the CDR3 is TGTGCCATCACCCCGCGAGAGAACACTGAAGCTTTCTTT. Residues: CAITPRENTEAFF.

V and J are TRBV28 and TRBJ2-5, with 12 bases lining up with TRBD2. V lost 4 bases and J lost 4; bases outside the gene matches: 10. This CDR3 has 17 residues. Germline assignment: CDR1 MDHEN and CDR2 SYDVKM. This chain's CDR3 is CASSYLGASGRGETQYF. The DNA of the CDR3 is TGTGCCAGCAGTTACCTGGGCGCTAGCGGGAGGGGAGAGACCCAGTACTTC.

This clone turned up a few times. The rearrangement joins TRBV5-5 to TRBJ1-5; 9 positions agree with TRBD1. CDR3 length: 15 amino acids. The J segment lost 5 bases and the V segment lost 5 bases, leaving 8 bases of the junction unmatched. Germline V CDR1 and CDR2: SGHKS, YYEKEE (reference sequence). The CDR3 loop reads CASSSPGQGYQPQHF. Written as DNA, the CDR3 is TGTGCCAGCAGTTCTCCAGGACAGGGGTATCAGCCCCAGCATTTT.

The genes are TRBV29-1 and TRBJ1-2; a weak D match, TRBD1 (6 bases). Germline V gene data show CDR1 as SQVTM and CDR2 as ANQGSEA. The CDR3 length is 13 residues. Deletions cut 7 bases from V and 2 bases from J, with 14 bases between. CDR3 sequence reads: CSGSEQGNYGYTF. The CDR3 nucleotides are TGCAGCGGAAGTGAACAGGGCAACTATGGCTACACCTTC.

V gene TRBV5-5 combines with J gene TRBJ2-7; 8 nucleotides agree with TRBD1. The CDR3 consists of 15 residues. V dropped 0 bases and J dropped 4; count of bases not matched to a gene: 6. The V gene's germline CDR1 is SGHKS and CDR2 YYEKEE (reference sequence). The CDR3 reads CASSLALDRVYEQYF. CDR3 bases: TGTGCCAGCAGCTTGGCCCTGGACAGGGTTTACGAGCAGTACTTC.

This clone was observed a handful of times. This sequence joins TRBV7-2 and TRBJ2-3; 10 bases are shared with TRBD2. This CDR3 is 15 amino acids long. V trimming: 2 bases; J trimming: 5 bases; junction bases outside the gene matches: 4. Germline CDR1 reads SGHTA; CDR2 reads FQGNSA. CDR3 bases: TGTGCCAGCAGCTTAACTAGCGGGGAGGGAGATACGCAGTATTTT. Its translation: CASSLTSGEGDTQYF. Full variable domain (missing parts from reference TRBV7-2 and TRBJ2-3): GAGVSQSPSNKVTEKGKDVELRCDPISGHTALYWYRQSLGQGLEFLIYFQGNSAPDKSGLPSDRFSAERTGGSVSTLTIQRTQQEDSAVYLCASSLTSGEGDTQYFGPGTRLTVL.

In its sample, this clone was seen a few times. The rearrangement links TRBV10-1 to TRBJ1-2; D uncertain. V lost 3 bases, J lost 8 bases, and 10 bases lay in between. Germline V gene sequence: CDR1 WNHNN, CDR2 SYGVQD (reference sequence). The CDR3 length is 12 residues. CDR3 loop: CASSDSGSGYTF. CDR3 nucleotide sequence: TGCGCCAGCAGTGATTCTGGGAGCGGCTACACCTTC.

This clone has only one observation. The chain employs TRBV29-1 and TRBJ2-7; D is unclear. Trimming took off 4 bases at V and 7 bases at J, with 11 bases between the two ends. The CDR3 has 11 amino acids. The germline gives CDR1 SQVTM, CDR2 ANQGSEA. The CDR3 sequence: CSVGLPREQYF. CDR3 DNA sequence: TGCAGCGTTGGGCTCCCTAGAGAGCAGTACTTC.

This clone was seen more than once but under ten times. The V gene is TRBV5-1, the J gene TRBJ2-5; TRBD2 matches 9 bases. This CDR3 contains 14 residues. Losses at the gene ends were 2 bases for V and 5 bases for J; bases not matched to a gene: 4. Germline V gene sequence: CDR1 SGHRS, CDR2 YFSETQ. CDR3 residues: CASSFTSGSETQYF. In DNA, the CDR3 is TGCGCCAGCAGCTTTACTAGCGGGTCCGAGACCCAGTACTTC.

The CDR3 nucleotides read TGTGCCAGCTCACCGCGCAGGGTTAACTATGGCTACACCTTC. This translates into CASSPRRVNYGYTF. The chain recombines TRBV18 with TRBJ1-2; weak D call: TRBD1 (5 bases). The germline V gene encodes CDR1 KGHSH and CDR2 LQKENI. This CDR3 is built from 14 residues. V dropped 3 bases and J dropped 1 base, with 9 bases sitting between them.

The table lists this clone with a count of one. The J gene is TRBJ2-5, the V gene TRBV20-1, with D hard to call. Trimming shortened V by 5 bases and J by 2 bases, and 6 bases separated the two germline ends. This CDR3 has 11 residues. The germline gives CDR1 DFQATT, CDR2 SNEGSKA (reference sequence). The CDR3 spells CSALSQETQYF. In DNA form, the CDR3 reads TGCAGTGCTCTTAGTCAAGAGACCCAGTACTTC.

The genes are TRBV27 and TRBJ2-3; D is undetermined. The CDR3 is 14 residues long. Germline V CDR1 and CDR2: MNHEY, SMNVEV (reference sequence). V was shortened by 0 bases and J by 0 bases, with 4 bases between the two germline ends. The CDR3 sequence is CASSLSTSTDTQYF. The CDR3 DNA follows: TGTGCCAGCAGTTTATCGACTAGCACAGATACGCAGTATTTT.

The V gene is TRBV19, the J gene TRBJ1-1; D ambiguous. From germline, CDR1 is LNHDA and CDR2 SQIVND (reference sequence). This CDR3 comprises 16 residues. V was pared by 3 bases and J by 3 bases, with 17 bases between. The CDR3, as DNA: TGTGCCAGTAGTATTCAGATAGGACTGCTTGACACTGAAGCTTTCTTT. Its protein is CASSIQIGLLDTEAFF.

This chain uses TRBV10-1 with TRBJ2-5, with D hard to call. This CDR3 contains 13 residues. Germline V gene lookup returns CDR1 WNHNN and CDR2 SYGVQD (reference sequence). V shed 6 bases and J shed 1 base, with 9 bases lying between them. The CDR3 loop is CASSAHIQETQYF. Here the CDR3 DNA reads TGCGCCAGCAGCGCACATATCCAAGAGACCCAGTACTTC.

This chain links TRBV7-2 with TRBJ2-2; TRBD2 might be the D (5 bases). The CDR3 is 13 amino acids. From germline, CDR1 is SGHTA and CDR2 FQGNSA. Deletions cut 6 bases from V and 2 bases from J, with 7 bases between. Here the CDR3 reads CASRPGNTGELFF. CDR3 in DNA: TGTGCCAGCAGGCCGGGAAACACCGGGGAGCTGTTTTTT.

The sample holds one count of this clone. The genes are TRBV10-3 and TRBJ1-1, with 7 bases aligning to TRBD1. CDR1 ENHRY and CDR2 SYGVKD come from the germline V gene. After removal of 10 bases from V and 9 bases from J, the junction contained 20 bases not matched to a gene. The CDR3 runs 15 residues. CDR3 residues: CATQGGSDSSAKAFF. The DNA for the CDR3 is TGTGCCACCCAGGGGGGCTCCGACAGCTCCGCGAAAGCTTTCTTT.